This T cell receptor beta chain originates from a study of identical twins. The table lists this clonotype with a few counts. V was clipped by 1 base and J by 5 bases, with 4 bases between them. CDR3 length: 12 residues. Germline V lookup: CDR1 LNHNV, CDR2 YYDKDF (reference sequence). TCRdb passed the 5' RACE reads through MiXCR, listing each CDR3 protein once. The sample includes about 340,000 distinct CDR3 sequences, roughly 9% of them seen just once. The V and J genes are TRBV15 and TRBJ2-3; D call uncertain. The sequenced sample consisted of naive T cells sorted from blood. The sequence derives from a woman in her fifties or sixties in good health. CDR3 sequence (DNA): TGTGCCACCAGCAGAGTGGAAGATACGCAGTATTTT. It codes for CATSRVEDTQYF. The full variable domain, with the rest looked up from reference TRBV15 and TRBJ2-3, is DAMVIQNPRYQVTQFGKPVTLSCSQTLNHNVMYWYQQKSSQAPKLLFHYYDKDFNNEADTPDNFQSRRPNTSFCFLDIRSPGLGDTAMYLCATSRVEDTQYFGPGTRLTVL.